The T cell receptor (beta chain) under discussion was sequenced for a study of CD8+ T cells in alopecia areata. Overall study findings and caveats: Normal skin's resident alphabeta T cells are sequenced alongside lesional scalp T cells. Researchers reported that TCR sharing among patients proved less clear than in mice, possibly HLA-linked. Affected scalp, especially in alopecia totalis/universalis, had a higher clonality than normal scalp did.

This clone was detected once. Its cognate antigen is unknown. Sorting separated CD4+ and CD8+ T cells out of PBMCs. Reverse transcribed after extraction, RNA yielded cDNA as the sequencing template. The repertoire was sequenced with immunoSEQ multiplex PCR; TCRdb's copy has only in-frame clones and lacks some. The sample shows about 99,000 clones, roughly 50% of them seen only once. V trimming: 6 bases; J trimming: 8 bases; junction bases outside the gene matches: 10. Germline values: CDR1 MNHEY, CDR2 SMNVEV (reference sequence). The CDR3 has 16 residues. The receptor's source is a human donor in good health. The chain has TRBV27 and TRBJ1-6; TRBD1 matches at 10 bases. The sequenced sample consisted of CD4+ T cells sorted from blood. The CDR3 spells CASSPRQGATYSPLHF. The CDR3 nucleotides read TGTGCCAGCAGCCCGCGACAGGGGGCAACCTATTCACCCCTCCACTTT.